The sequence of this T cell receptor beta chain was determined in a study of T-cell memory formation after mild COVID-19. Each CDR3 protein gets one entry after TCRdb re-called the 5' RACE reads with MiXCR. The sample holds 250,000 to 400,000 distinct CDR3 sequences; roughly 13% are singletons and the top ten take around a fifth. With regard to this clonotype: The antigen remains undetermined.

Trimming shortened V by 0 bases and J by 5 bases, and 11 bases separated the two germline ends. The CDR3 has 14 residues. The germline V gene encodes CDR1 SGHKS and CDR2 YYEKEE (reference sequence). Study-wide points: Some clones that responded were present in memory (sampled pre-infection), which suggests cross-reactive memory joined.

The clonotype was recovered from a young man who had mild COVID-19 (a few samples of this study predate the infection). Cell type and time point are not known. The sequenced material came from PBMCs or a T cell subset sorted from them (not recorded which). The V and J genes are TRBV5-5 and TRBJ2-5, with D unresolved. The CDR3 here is CASSLVSGQETQYF. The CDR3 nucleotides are TGTGCCAGCAGCTTGGTTTCCGGGCAGGAGACCCAGTACTTC.